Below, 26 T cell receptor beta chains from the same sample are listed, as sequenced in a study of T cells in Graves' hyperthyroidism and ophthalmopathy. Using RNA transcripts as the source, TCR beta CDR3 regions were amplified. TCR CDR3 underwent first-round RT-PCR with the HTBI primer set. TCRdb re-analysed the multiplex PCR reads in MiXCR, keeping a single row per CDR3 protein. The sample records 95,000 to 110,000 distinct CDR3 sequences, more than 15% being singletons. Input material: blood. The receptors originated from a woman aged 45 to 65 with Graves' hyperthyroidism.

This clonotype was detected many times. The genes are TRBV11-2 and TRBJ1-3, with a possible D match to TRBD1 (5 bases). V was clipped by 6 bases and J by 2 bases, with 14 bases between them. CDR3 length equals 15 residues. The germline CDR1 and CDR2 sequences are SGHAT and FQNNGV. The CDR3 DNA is TGTGCCAGCAGTTTTAGGGGACTACCTGGAAACACCATATATTTT. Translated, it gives CASSFRGLPGNTIYF.

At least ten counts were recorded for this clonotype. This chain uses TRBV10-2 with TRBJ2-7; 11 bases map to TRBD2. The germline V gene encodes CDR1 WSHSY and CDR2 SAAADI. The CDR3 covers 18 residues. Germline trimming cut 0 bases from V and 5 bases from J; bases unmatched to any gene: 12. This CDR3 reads CASSESPGLAGGGNEQYV. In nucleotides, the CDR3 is TGCGCCAGCAGTGAGTCCCCAGGGCTAGCGGGAGGTGGAAACGAGCAGTACGTC.

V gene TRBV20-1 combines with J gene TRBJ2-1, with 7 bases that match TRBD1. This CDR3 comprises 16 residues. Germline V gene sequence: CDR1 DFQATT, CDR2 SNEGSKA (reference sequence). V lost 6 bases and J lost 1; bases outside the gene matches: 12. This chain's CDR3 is CSAPGTGTVSYNEQFF. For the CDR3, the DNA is TGCAGTGCCCCCGGGACCGGGACAGTGTCCTACAATGAGCAGTTCTTC.

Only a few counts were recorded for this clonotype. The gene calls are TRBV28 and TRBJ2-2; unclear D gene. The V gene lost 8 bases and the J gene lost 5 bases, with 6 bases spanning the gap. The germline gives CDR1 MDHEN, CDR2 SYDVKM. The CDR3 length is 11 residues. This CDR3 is CASRLTGELFF. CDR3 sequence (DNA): TGTGCCAGCCGACTGACCGGGGAGCTGTTTTTT.

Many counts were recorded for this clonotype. The DNA for the CDR3 is TGTGCCAGCAGTGCGCCGTGGGGAGGAAGTACTGAAGCTTTCTTT. Its protein product is CASSAPWGGSTEAFF. The chain combines TRBV6-1 with TRBJ1-1; D gene unclear. Between the trimmed V and J ends, which lost 4 bases and 5 bases, there was a span of 17 bases. Germline-derived CDR1 and CDR2 are MNHNS and SASEGT. CDR3 length: 15 amino acids.

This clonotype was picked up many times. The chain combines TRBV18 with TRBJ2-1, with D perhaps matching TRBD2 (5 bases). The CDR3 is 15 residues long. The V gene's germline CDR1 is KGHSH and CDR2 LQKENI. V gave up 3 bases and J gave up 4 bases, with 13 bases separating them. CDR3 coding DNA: TGTGCCAGCTCACCTCGGGATGAGAAGTACAATGAGCAGTTCTTC. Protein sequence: CASSPRDEKYNEQFF.

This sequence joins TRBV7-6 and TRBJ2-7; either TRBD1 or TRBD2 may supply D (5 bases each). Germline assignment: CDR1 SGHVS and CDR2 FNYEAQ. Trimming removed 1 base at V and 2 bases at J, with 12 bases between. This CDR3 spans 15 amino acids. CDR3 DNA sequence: TGTGCCAGCAGCTTAGGGCAGGGAGCGACCTACGAGCAGTACTTC. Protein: CASSLGQGATYEQYF.

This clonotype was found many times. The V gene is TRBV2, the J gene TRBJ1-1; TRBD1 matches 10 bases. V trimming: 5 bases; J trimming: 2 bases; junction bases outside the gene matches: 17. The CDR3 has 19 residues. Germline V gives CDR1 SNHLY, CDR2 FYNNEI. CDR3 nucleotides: TGTGCCAGCAGTATTGACGGGACAGGGGCCCGAGCCTTTAACACTGAAGCTTTCTTT. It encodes CASSIDGTGARAFNTEAFF.

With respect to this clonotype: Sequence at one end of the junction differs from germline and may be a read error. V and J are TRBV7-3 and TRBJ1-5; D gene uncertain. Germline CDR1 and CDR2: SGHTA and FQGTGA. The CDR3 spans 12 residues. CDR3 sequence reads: CVSSLETQPQHF. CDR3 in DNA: TGTGTCAGCAGCTTGGAAACCCAGCCCCAGCATTTT.

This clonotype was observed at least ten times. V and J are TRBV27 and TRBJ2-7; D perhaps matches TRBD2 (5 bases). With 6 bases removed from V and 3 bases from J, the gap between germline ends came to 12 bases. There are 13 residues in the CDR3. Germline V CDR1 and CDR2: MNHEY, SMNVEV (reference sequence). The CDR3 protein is CASRPTGFYEQYV. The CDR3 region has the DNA TGTGCCAGCAGGCCGACGGGATTCTACGAGCAGTACGTC.

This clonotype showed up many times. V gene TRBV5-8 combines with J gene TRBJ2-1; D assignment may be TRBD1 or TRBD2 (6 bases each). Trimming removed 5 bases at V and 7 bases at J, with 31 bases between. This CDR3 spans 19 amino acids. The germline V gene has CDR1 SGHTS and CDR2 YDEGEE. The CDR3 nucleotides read TGTGCCAGCAGTTTTAGGGGTATCGAGGGGGGTCCACATAGTAATGAGCAGTTCTTC. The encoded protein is CASSFRGIEGGPHSNEQFF.

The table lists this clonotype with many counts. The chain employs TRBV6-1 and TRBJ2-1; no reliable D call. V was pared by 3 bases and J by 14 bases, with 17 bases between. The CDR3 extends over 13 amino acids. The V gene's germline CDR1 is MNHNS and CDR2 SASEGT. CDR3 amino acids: CASSEASSPPEFF. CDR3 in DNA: TGTGCCAGCAGTGAGGCGTCGAGTCCCCCGGAGTTCTTC.

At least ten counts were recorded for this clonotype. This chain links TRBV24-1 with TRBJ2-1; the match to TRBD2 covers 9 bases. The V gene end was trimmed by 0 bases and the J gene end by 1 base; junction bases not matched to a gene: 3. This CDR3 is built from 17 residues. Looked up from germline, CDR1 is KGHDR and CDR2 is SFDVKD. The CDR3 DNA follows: TGTGCCACCAGTGATTTGCCTAGCGGGACTTCCTACAATGAGCAGTTCTTC. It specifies CATSDLPSGTSYNEQFF.

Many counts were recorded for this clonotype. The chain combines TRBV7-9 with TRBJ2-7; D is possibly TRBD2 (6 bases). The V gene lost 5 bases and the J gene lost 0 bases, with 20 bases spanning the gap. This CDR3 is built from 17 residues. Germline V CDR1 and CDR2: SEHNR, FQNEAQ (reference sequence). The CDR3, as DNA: TGTGCCAGCAGCCCATATTATAGCCGGGGGAGCTCCTACGAGCAGTACTTC. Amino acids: CASSPYYSRGSSYEQYF.

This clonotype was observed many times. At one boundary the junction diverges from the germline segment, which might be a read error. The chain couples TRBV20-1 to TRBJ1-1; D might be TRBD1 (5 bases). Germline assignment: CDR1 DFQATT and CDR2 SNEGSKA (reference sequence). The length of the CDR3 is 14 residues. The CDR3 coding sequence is TGCAGTGCTACAAGCGGCAGGGCGAACGCTGAAGCTTTCTTT. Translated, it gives CSATSGRANAEAFF.

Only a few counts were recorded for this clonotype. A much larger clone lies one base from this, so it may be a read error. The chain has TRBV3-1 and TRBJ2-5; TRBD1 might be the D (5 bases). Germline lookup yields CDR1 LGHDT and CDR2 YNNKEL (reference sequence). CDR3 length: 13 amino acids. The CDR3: CASSNGHSETQCF. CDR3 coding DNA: TGTGCCAGCAGCAACGGACACTCCGAGACCCAGTGCTTC.

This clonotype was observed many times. This chain's CDR3 is CASMVGGEVQPQHF. The CDR3, as DNA: TGTGCCAGTATGGTCGGGGGCGAGGTTCAGCCCCAGCATTTT. The V and J genes are TRBV19 and TRBJ1-5; the D gene is possibly TRBD1 (6 bases). V lost 7 bases and J lost 6, with 16 bases in between. This CDR3 has 14 amino acids. Germline CDR1 and CDR2: LNHDA and SQIVND (reference sequence).

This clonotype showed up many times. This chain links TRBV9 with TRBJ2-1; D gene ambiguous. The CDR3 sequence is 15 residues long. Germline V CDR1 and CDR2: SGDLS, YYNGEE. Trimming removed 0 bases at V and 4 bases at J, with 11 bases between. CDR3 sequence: CASSVGSASYNEQFF. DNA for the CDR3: TGTGCCAGCAGCGTAGGATCCGCCAGTTACAATGAGCAGTTCTTC. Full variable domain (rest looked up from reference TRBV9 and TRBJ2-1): DSGVTQTPKHLITATGQRVTLRCSPRSGDLSVYWYQQSLDQGLQFLIQYYNGEERAKGNILERFSAQQFPDLHSELNLSSLELGDSALYFCASSVGSASYNEQFFGPGTRLTVL.

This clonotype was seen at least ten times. The CDR3 bases are TGTGCCAGTAGTCCCAACAGGGGGCTGTATGGAAACACCATATATTTT. It codes for CASSPNRGLYGNTIYF. The chain joins TRBV19 to TRBJ1-3; 9 bases align to TRBD1. CDR1 is LNHDA and CDR2 is SQIVND in the germline V gene (reference sequence). The V and J ends lost 5 bases and 3 bases, in that order; junction bases with no gene match: 8. The CDR3 has 16 residues.

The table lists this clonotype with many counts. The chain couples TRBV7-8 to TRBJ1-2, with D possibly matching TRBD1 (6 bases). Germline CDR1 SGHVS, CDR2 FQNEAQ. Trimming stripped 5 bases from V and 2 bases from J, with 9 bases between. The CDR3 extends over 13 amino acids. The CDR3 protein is CASSTGTNYGYTF. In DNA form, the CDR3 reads TGTGCCAGCAGCACCGGGACAAACTATGGCTACACCTTC.

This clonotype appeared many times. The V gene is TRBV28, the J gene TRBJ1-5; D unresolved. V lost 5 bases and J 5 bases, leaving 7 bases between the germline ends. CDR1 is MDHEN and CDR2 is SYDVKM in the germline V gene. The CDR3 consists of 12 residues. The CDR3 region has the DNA TGTGCCAGCAGTCCCCGGTATCAGCCCCAGCATTTT. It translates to CASSPRYQPQHF. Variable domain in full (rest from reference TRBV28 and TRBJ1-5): DVKVTQSSRYLVKRTGEKVFLECVQDMDHENMFWYRQDPGLGLRLIYFSYDVKMKEKGDIPEGYSVSREKKERFSLILESASTNQTSMYLCASSPRYQPQHFGDGTRLSIL.

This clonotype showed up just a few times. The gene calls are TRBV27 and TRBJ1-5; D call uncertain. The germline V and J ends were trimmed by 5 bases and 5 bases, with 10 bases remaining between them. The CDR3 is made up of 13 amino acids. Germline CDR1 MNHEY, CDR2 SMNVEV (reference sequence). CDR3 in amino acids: CASSIRRDQPQHF. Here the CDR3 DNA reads TGTGCCAGCAGTATCAGACGGGATCAGCCCCAGCATTTT.

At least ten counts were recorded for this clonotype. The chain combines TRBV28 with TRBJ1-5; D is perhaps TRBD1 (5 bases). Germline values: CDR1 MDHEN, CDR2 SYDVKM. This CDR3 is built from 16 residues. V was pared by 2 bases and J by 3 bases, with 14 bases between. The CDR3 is CASSLPGRLNNQPQHF. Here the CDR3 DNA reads TGTGCCAGCAGTTTACCAGGGAGGTTGAACAATCAGCCCCAGCATTTT.

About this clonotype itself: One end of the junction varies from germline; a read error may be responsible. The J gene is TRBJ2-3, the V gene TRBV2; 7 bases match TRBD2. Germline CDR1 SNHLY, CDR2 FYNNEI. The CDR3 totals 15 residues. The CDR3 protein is CASSGGGSSTGTQYF. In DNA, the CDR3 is TGTGCCAGCAGTGGGGGGGGTTCCAGCACAGGTACGCAGTATTTT.

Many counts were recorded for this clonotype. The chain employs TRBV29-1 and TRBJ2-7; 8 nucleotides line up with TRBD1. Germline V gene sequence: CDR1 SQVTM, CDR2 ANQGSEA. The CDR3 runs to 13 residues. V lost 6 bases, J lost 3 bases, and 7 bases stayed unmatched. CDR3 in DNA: TGCAGCGTCGGACAGGGAAATGACTACGAGCAGTACTTC. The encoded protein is CSVGQGNDYEQYF.

The CDR3 reads CASSPSAETQYF. In nucleotides, the CDR3 is TGTGCCAGCAGCCCTTCGGCCGAGACCCAGTACTTC. This chain uses TRBV11-2 with TRBJ2-5; D unresolved. Per the germline V gene, CDR1 is SGHAT and CDR2 is FQNNGV. V was pared by 5 bases and J by 5 bases, with 9 bases between. The CDR3 runs to 12 residues.